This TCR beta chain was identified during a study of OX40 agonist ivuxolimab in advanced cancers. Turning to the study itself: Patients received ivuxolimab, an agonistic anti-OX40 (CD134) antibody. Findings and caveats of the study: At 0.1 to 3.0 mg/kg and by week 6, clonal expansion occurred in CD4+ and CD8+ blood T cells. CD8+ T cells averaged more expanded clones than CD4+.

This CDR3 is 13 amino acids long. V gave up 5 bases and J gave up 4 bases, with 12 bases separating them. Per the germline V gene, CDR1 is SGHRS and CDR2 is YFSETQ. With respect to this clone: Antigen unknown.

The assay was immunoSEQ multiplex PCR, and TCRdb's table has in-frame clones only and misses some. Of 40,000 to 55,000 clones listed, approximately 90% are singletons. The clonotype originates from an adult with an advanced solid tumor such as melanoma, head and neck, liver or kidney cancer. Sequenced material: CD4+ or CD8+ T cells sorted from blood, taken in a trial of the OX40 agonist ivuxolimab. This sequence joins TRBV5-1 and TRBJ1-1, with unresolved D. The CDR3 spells CASREELGTEAFF. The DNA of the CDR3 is TGCGCCAGCAGAGAGGAGCTGGGCACTGAAGCTTTCTTT.